This is a list of T cell receptor beta chains from one sample in a study of a mutant IDH1 vaccine in newly diagnosed glioma. Antigens of these TCRs are unknown. Profiling relied on immunoSEQ multiplex PCR, and the TCRdb table lists in-frame clones only, not all of them. The table includes almost 95,000 clones, roughly nine tenths detected once. Sequenced material: PBMCs, taken from a glioma patient whose treatment included an IDH1 peptide vaccine. The receptor set was obtained from a woman aged 50 to 60 with glioma. CDR3s include the opening cysteine and the closing phenylalanine or tryptophan. Each record gives: V gene, CDR3 protein.

TRBV29-1	CSVPAGAGGWEQYF
TRBV6-5	CASSTLDSIYEQYF
TRBV5-4	CASSLRIAGGNTGELFF
TRBV5-1	CASSLDRQPINTEAFF
TRBV28	CASSFTGSTNEKLFF
TRBV28	CASSGTVNEKLFF
TRBV2	CASSWGQNYGYTF
TRBV4-1	CASSQVSVTGELFF
TRBV5-1	CASSAYSGAGANVLTF
TRBV6-6	CATKRGAGGTAEAFF
TRBV11-2	CASSLVEGTEAFF
TRBV7-8	CASSSERFSSYEQYF
TRBV18	CASSPTLWDRVPNEQFF
TRBV7-8	CASSLASAELMGYTF
TRBV2	CASSEPSTDTQYF
TRBV27	CASRPPLAGVKQTHTDTQYF
TRBV27	CASSPWKGAGTYEQYF
TRBV28	CASSFDTGGGVGYNEQFF
TRBV5-1	CASSTSGANVLTF
TRBV28	CASRPGGYGYTF
TRBV19	CASIPTSGKVNEQFF
TRBV28	CATLDSRGTGEKLFF
TRBV2	CASRGLAGAADTQYF
TRBV29-1	CGVRGSATEAFF
TRBV28	CASRAQTSGSYEQYF
TRBV5-1	CASSFRDPYEQYF
TRBV29-1	CSVSGHMNTEAFF
TRBV9	CASSVASQGAREKLFF
TRBV19	CASNPGLAYNEQFF
TRBV5-1	CASSPMAVSSYNEQFF
TRBV30	CAWSVRTTKREAFF
TRBV28	CASSLAGDGPQHF
TRBV6-1	CASSPSPTGYNEQFF
TRBV7-9	CASSLGLGEGAYEQYF
TRBV7-3	CASSLKGNEQFF
TRBV5-1	CASSLDSGSDTQYF
TRBV7-9	CASSLIGNTEAFF
TRBV2	CASRDNRDTQPQHF
TRBV19	CASSIKQVYQPQHF
TRBV30	CAWDRAGQPQHF
TRBV27	CASSNRDIRTDTQYF
TRBV13	CASSLLLRRGGNEQFF
TRBV27	CASSPPRGRTYEQYF
TRBV28	CASSLNVLNTEAFF
TRBV19	CASSSRTRVRTQYF
TRBV5-1	CASSPQGYEQYF
TRBV6-6	CASWGTLGTEAFF
TRBV5-1	CASSLLVGTGKGEQYF
TRBV6-1	CASSYTEAFF
TRBV7-3	CASSLQVNTEAFF